This is a list of T cell receptor beta chains from one sample in a study of blood T cells in healthy people across ages. Via MiXCR, TCRdb re-called the 5' RACE reads, giving one row per CDR3 protein. This table has around 1,600,000 distinct CDR3 sequences, roughly 43% appearing once. Material for sequencing was blood. The receptors come from a woman aged 18 to 35 in good health. CDR3s include the opening cysteine and the closing phenylalanine or tryptophan. The D gene is left open where the match is weak. Size values are once, few and many counts, or a class for expanded clones, and some rows have none.

>NA|TRBJ1-6|TRBV7-2|NA
CASSSSSYNSPLHF
TGTGCCAGCAGCTCCAGCTCCTATAATTCACCCCTCCACTTT
>NA|TRBJ2-1|TRBV5-1|NA
CASSWALAPIYNEQFF
TGCGCCAGCAGCTGGGCTTTAGCGCCTATCTACAATGAGCAGTTCTTC
>NA|TRBJ1-5|TRBV24-1|few
CATSLSGMGQPQHF
TGTGCCACCAGTCTTTCGGGGATGGGTCAGCCCCAGCATTTT
>TRBD2|TRBJ2-7|TRBV27|few
CASRLSGGTYEQYF
TGTGCCAGCAGACTTAGCGGGGGTACCTACGAGCAGTACTTC
>TRBD1|TRBJ2-7|TRBV4-1|once
CASSQIRDRGYEQYF
TGCGCCAGCAGCCAGATTAGGGACAGAGGCTACGAGCAGTACTTC
>NA|TRBJ1-5|TRBV20-1|NA
CSARDFRLLGGGQLNQPQHF
TGCAGTGCTAGAGATTTTCGGCTACTTGGGGGCGGGCAACTAAATCAGCCCCAGCATTTT
>NA|TRBJ1-4|TRBV7-2|NA
CASSGGRNEKLFF
TGTGCCAGCAGCGGGGGGCGTAATGAAAAACTGTTTTTT
>TRBD2|TRBJ2-2|TRBV6-6|few
CASLLAANTGELFF
TGTGCCTCCTTACTAGCGGCGAACACCGGGGAGCTGTTTTTT
>TRBD1|TRBJ2-5|TRBV7-7|few
CASSGTGGGETQYF
TGTGCTAGCAGCGGCACAGGGGGCGGAGAGACCCAGTACTTC
>NA|TRBJ2-3|TRBV9|few
CASSVRVSLRTDTQYF
TGTGCCAGCAGCGTAAGGGTTAGTCTCCGCACAGATACGCAGTATTTT
>NA|TRBJ2-7|TRBV9|NA
CASSVGTGGIEQYF
TGTGCCAGCAGCGTCGGCACAGGAGGCATCGAGCAGTACTTC
>NA|TRBJ2-5|TRBV20-1|NA
CSAPRRRCQETQYF
TGCAGTGCCCCCCGGCGGAGGTGCCAAGAGACCCAGTACTTC
>NA|TRBJ2-3|TRBV7-9|NA
CASSSPQYYGTDTQYF
TGTGCCAGCAGCTCCCCACAGTACTACGGCACAGATACGCAGTATTTT
>NA|TRBJ2-2|TRBV7-2|NA
CASSPFRVTGELFF
TGTGCCAGCAGCCCGTTCCGGGTCACCGGGGAGCTGTTTTTT
>NA|TRBJ2-1|TRBV27|few
CASSPLGANEQFF
TGTGCCAGCAGCCCTCTCGGAGCGAATGAGCAGTTCTTC
>TRBD2|TRBJ2-2|TRBV6-5|NA
CASQVLAVTGELFF
TGTGCCAGCCAAGTCCTAGCGGTCACCGGGGAGCTGTTTTTT
>NA|TRBJ2-1|TRBV4-3|few
CASRLLQGHNEQFF
TGCGCCAGCAGGCTCTTACAGGGCCACAATGAGCAGTTCTTC
>TRBD1|TRBJ2-1|TRBV6-2/TRBV6-3|NA
CASSRDRGWDEQFF
TGTGCCAGCAGCCGGGACAGGGGTTGGGATGAGCAGTTCTTC
>NA|TRBJ2-7|TRBV18|many
CASSLGATTYEQYF
TGTGCCAGCTCCCTGGGGGCGACAACCTACGAGCAGTACTTC
>NA|TRBJ1-1|TRBV15|NA
CATSRGVGNTEAFF
TGCGCCACCAGCAGAGGAGTGGGCAACACTGAAGCTTTCTTT
>TRBD1|TRBJ1-2|TRBV12-3/TRBV12-4|few
CASSPGTGEDYGYTF
TGTGCCAGCAGCCCCGGGACAGGGGAAGACTATGGCTACACCTTC
>TRBD1|TRBJ1-2|TRBV5-6|once
CASSRRDRSVPYGYTF
TGTGCCAGCAGCCGCCGGGACAGATCGGTACCTTATGGCTACACCTTC
>NA|TRBJ1-5|TRBV12-3/TRBV12-4|once
CASSLAPVTPYSNQPQHF
TGTGCCAGCAGTTTAGCGCCTGTTACACCCTATAGCAATCAGCCCCAGCATTTT
>NA|TRBJ2-6|TRBV4-1|few
CASSQVAVWANVLTF
TGCGCCAGCAGCCAAGTGGCGGTCTGGGCCAACGTCCTGACTTTC
>NA|TRBJ2-5|TRBV6-2/TRBV6-3|few
CASSYLVETQYF
TGTGCCAGCAGTTACCTTGTAGAGACCCAGTACTTC
>NA|TRBJ1-5|TRBV20-1|NA
CSARDPGREPQHF
TGCAGTGCTAGAGACCCCGGACGGGAGCCCCAGCATTTT
>NA|TRBJ1-2|TRBV25-1|NA
CASSDTTGSSASGYTF
TGTGCCAGCAGTGACACGACCGGCTCTTCGGCTTCTGGCTACACCTTC
>NA|TRBJ2-1|TRBV6-2/TRBV6-3|few
CASSTISRSYNEQFF
TGTGCCAGCAGTACTATCAGCCGCTCCTACAATGAGCAGTTCTTC
>TRBD2|TRBJ2-1|TRBV4-1|NA
CVSSQEVGLLGYNEQFF
TGCGTCAGCAGCCAAGAGGTGGGACTACTTGGCTACAATGAGCAGTTCTTC
>NA|TRBJ2-2|TRBV20-1|few
CSAMDRNTGELFF
TGCAGTGCTATGGACAGGAACACCGGGGAGCTGTTTTTT